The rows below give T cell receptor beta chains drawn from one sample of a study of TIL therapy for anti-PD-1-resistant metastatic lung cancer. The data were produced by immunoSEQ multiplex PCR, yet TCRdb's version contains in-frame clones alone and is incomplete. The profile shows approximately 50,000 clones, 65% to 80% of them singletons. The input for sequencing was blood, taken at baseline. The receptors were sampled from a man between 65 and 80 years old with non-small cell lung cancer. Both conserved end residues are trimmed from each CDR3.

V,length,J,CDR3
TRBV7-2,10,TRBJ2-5,ASKRPQETQY
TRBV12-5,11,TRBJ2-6,ASGGVVANVLT
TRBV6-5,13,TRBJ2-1,ASSYGGDSYNEQF
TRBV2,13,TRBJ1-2,ASSDGRDANYGYT
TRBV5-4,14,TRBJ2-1,ASSLLGLAGVNEQF
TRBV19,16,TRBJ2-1,ASSMGREGWNSYNEQF
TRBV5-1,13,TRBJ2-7,ASSLDGTPRYEQY
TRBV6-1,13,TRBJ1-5,ASSEEGGSNQPQH
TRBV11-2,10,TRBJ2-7,ASSLYNDEQY
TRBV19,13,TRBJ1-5,ASSIGQGGNQPQH
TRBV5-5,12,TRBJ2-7,ASSVGQGNYEQY
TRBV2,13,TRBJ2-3,ASSGSGTETDTQY
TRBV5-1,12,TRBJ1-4,ASSIGHSNEKLF
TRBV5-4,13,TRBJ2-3,ASSPGLHITDTQY
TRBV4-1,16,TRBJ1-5,ASSQMIRTKYSNQPQH
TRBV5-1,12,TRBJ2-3,ASGTSGTSYTQY
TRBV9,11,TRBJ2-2,ASSIGGTGELF
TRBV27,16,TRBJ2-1,ASSLSALLADRYNEQF
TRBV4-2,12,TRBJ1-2,ASSQDRGGYGYT
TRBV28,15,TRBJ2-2,ASRPASGRADTGELF
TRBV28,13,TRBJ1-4,ASSSLGTTNEKLF
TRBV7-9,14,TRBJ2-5,ASSSGLAGGAETQY
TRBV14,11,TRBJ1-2,ASSQWTGYGYT
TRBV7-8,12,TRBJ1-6,ASSLATRNSPLH
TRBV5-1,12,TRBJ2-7,ASRPTQDPYEQY
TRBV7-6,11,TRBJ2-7,ASSPGPTYEQY
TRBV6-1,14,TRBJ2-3,ASSEVRRGGPDTQY
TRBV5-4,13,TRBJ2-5,ASSDPGRRQETQY
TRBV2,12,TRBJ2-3,ARSGSKGTDTQY
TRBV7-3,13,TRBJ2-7,ASSPAGGPLYEQY
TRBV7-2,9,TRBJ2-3,ASSLAWAQY
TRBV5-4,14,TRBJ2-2,ASSLGGRGQAGELF
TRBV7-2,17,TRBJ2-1,ASSLAMGAGRTYYNEQF
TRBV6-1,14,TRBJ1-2,ASSEAGGTGSDGYT
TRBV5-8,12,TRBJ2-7,ASKMGGPSYEQY
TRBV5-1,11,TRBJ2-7,ASSLRQPYEQY
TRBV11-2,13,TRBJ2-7,ASSLSRAPSYEQY
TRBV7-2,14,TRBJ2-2,ASSWRGKSNTGELF
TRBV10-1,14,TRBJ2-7,ASSDSGTSGRHEQY
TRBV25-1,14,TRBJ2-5,ASSEFKGQGSETQY
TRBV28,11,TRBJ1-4,ASSSGGSEKLF
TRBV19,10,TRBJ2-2,ASGERAGELF
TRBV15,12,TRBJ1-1,ATSRGGTGVEAF
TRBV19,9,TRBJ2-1,ASSEYNEQF
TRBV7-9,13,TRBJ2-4,ASSLEAQGGNIQY
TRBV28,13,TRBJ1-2,ASSFKPSGNYGYT
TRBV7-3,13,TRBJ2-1,ASSLDPDYNNEQF
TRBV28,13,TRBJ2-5,ASSSLRDSQETQY